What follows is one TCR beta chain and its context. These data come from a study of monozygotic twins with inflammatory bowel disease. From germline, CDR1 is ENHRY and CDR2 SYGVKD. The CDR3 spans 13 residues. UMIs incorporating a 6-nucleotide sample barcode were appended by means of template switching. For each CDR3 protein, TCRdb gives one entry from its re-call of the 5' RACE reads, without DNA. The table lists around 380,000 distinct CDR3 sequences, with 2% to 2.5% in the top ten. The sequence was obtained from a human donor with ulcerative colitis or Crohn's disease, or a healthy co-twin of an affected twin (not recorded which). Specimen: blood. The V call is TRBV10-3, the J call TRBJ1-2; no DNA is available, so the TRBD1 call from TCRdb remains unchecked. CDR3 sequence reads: CAIGGGQLYGYTF.